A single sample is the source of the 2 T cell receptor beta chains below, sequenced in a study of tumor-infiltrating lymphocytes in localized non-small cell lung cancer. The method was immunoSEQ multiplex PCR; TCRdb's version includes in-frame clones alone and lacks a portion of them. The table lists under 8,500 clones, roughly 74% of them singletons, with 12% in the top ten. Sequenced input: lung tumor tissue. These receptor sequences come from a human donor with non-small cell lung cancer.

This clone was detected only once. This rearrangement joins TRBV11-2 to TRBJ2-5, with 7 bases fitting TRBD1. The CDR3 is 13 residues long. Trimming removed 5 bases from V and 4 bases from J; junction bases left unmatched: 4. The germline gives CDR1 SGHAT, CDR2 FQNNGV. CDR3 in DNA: TGTGCCAGCAGCCCAGGGGGTGGAGAGACCCAGTACTTC. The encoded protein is CASSPGGGETQYF. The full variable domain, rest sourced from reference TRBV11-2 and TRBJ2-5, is EAGVAQSPRYKIIEKRQSVAFWCNPISGHATLYWYQQILGQGPKLLIQFQNNGVVDDSQLPKDRFSAERLKGVDSTLKIQPAKLEDSAVYLCASSPGGGETQYFGPGTRLLVL.

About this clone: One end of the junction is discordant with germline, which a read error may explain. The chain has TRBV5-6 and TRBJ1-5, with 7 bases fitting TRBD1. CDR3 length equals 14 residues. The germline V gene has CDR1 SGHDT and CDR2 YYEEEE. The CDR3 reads CASSSSPPGQPQHF. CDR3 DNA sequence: TGTGCCAGCAGCTCCTCCCCCCCGGGACAGCCCCAGCACTTT.